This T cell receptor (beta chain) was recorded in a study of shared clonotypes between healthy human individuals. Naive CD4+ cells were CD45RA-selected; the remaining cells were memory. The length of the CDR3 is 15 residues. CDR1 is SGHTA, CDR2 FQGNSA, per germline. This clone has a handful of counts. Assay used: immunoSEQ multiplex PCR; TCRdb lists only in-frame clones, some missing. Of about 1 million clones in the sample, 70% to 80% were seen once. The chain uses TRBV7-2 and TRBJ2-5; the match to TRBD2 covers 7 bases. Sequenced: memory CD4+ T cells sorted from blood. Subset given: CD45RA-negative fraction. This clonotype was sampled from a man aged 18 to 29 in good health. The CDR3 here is CASALATSGRETQYF. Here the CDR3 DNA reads TGTGCGTCCGCACTAGCGACCTCGGGCAGGGAGACCCAGTACTTC.